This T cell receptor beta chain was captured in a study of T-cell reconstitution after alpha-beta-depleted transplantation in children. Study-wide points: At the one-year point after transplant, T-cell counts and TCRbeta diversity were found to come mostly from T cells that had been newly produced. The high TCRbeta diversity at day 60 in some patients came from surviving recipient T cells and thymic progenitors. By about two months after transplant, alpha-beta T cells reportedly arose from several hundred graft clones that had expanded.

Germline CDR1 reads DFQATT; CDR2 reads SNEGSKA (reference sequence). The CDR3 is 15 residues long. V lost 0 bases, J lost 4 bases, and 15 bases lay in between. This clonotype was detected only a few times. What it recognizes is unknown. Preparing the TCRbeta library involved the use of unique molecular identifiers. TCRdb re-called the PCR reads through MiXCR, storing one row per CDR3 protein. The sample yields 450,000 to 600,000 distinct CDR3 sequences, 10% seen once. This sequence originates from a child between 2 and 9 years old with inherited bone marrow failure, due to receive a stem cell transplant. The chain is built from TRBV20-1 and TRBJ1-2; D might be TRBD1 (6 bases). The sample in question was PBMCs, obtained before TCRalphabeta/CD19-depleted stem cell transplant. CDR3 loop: CSARDIPGDPYGYTF. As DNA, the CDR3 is TGCAGTGCTAGAGATATTCCAGGGGACCCCTATGGCTACACCTTC.